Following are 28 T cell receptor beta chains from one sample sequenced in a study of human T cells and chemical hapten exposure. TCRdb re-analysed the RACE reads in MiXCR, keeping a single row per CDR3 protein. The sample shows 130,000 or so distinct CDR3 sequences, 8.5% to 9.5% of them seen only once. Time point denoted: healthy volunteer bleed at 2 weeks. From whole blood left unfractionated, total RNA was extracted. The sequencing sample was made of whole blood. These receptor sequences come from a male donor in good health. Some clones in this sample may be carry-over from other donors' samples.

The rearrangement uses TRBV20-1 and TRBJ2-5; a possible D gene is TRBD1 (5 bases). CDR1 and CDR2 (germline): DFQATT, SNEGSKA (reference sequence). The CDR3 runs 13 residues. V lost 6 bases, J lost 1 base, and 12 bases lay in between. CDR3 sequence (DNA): TGCAGTGCCAGTCCCAGGGTCCAAGAGACCCAGTACTTC. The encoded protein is CSASPRVQETQYF.

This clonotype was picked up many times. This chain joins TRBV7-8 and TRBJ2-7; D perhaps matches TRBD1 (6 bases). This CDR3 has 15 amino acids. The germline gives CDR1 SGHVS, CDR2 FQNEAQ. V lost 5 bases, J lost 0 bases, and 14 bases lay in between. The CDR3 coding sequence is TGTGCCAGCAGCCCTCGGACAGCAAACTCCTACGAGCAGTACTTC. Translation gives CASSPRTANSYEQYF. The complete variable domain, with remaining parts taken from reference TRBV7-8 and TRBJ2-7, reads GAGVSQSPRYKVAKRGQDVALRCDPISGHVSLFWYQQALGQGPEFLTYFQNEAQLDKSGLPSDRFFAERPEGSVSTLKIQRTQQEDSAVYLCASSPRTANSYEQYFGPGTRLTVT.

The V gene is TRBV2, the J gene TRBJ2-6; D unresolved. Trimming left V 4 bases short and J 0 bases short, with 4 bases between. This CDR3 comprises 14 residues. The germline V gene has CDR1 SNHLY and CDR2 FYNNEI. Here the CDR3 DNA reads TGTGCCAGCAGTGCTGGCTCTGGGGCCAACGTCCTGACTTTC. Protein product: CASSAGSGANVLTF. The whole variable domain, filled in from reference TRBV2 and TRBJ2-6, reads EPEVTQTPSHQVTQMGQEVILRCVPISNHLYFYWYRQILGQKVEFLVSFYNNEISEKSEIFDDQFSVERPDGSNFTLKIRSTKLEDSAMYFCASSAGSGANVLTFGAGSRLTVL.

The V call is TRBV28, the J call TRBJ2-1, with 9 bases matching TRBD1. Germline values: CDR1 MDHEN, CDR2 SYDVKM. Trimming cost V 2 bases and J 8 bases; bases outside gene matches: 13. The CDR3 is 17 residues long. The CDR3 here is CASSLPSGQGIWDEQFF. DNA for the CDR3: TGTGCCAGCAGTTTACCGTCCGGACAGGGGATTTGGGATGAGCAGTTCTTC.

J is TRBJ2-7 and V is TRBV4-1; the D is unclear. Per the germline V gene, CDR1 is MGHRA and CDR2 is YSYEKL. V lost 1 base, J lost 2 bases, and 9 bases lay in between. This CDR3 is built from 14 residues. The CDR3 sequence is CASSQVSNPYEQYF. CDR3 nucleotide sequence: TGCGCCAGCAGCCAAGTAAGCAACCCCTACGAGCAGTACTTC.

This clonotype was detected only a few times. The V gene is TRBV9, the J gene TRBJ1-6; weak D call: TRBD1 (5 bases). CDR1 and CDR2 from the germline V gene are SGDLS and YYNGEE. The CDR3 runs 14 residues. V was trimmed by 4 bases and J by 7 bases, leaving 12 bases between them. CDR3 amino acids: CASSLRDGNSPLHF. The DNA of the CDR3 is TGTGCCAGCAGCCTCCGGGACGGCAATTCACCCCTCCACTTT.

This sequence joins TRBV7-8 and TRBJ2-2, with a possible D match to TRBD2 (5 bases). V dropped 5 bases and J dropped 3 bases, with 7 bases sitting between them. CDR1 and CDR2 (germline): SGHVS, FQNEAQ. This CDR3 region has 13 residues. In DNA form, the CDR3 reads TGTGCCAGCAGCCCGGGATACACCGGGGAGCTGTTTTTT. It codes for CASSPGYTGELFF.

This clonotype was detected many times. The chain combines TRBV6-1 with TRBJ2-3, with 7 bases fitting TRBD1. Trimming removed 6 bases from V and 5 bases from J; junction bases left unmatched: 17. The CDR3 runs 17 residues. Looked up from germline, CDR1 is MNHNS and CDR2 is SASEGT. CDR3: CASSPPLGQKSQDTQYF. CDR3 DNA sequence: TGTGCCAGCAGCCCGCCTTTGGGACAGAAGAGCCAAGATACGCAGTATTTT.

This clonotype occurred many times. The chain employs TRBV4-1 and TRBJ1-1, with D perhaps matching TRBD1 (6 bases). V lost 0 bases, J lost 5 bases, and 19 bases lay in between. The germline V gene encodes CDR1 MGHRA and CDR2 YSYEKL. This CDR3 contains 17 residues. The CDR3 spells CASSQERRRGKGTEAFF. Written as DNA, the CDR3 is TGCGCCAGCAGCCAAGAAAGGAGGAGGGGGAAGGGGACTGAAGCTTTCTTT.

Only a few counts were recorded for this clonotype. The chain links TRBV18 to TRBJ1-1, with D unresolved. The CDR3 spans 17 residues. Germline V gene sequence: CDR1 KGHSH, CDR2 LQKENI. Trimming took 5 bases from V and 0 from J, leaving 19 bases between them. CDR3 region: CASSSLERREMNTEAFF. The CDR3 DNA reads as TGTGCCAGCTCAAGTCTTGAACGCAGAGAAATGAACACTGAAGCTTTCTTT.

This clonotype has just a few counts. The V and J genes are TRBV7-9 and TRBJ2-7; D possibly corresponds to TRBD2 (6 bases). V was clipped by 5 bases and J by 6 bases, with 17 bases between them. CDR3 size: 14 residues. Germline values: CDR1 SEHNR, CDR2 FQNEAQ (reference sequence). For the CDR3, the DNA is TGTGCCAGCAGCCGAGAACTCGGGGGTCTCGAGCAGTACTTC. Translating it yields CASSRELGGLEQYF.

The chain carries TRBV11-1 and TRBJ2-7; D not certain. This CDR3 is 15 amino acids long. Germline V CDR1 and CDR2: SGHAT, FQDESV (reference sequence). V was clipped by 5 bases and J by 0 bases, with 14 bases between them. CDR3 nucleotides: TGTGCCAGCAGCCTAGAGAATTGGGCCTCCTACGAGCAGTACTTC. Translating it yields CASSLENWASYEQYF. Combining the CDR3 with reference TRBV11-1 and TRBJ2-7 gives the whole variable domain EAEVAQSPRYKITEKSQAVAFWCDPISGHATLYWYRQILGQGPELLVQFQDESVVDDSQLPKDRFSAERLKGVDSTLKIQPAELGDSAMYLCASSLENWASYEQYFGPGTRLTVT.

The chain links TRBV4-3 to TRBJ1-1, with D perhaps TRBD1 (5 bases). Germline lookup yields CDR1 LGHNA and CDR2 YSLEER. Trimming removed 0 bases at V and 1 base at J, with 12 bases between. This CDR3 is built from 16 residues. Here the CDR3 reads CASSQDVGARNTEAFF. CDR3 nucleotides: TGCGCCAGCAGCCAAGATGTCGGGGCGAGGAACACTGAAGCTTTCTTT.

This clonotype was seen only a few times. This CDR3 is CASSVTGTGLEAFF. Here the CDR3 DNA reads TGTGCCAGTAGTGTCACCGGGACAGGACTTGAAGCTTTCTTT. The chain joins TRBV19 to TRBJ1-1; 8 nucleotides line up with TRBD1. The J segment lost 7 bases and the V segment lost 5 bases, leaving 9 bases of the junction unmatched. CDR1 LNHDA and CDR2 SQIVND come from the germline V gene (reference sequence). This CDR3 is 14 amino acids long.

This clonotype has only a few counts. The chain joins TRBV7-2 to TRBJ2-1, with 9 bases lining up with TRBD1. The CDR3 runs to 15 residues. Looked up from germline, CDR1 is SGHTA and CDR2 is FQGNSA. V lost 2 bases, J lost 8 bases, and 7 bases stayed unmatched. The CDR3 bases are TGTGCCAGCAGCTTAACCGGGACAGGGTTCTATGAGCAGTTCTTC. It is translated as CASSLTGTGFYEQFF.

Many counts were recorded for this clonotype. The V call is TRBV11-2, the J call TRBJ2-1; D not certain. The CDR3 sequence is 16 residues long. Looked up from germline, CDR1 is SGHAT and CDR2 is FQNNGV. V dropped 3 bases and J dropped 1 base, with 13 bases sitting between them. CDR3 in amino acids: CASSLRSLGSYNEQFF. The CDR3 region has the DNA TGTGCCAGCAGCTTGCGCTCCTTAGGATCCTACAATGAGCAGTTCTTC.

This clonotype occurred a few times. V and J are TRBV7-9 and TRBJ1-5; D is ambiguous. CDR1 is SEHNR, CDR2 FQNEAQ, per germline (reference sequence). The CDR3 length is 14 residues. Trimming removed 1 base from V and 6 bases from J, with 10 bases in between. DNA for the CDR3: TGTGCCAGCAGCTTAGAAGAGACAATTCAGCCCCAGCATTTT. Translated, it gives CASSLEETIQPQHF.

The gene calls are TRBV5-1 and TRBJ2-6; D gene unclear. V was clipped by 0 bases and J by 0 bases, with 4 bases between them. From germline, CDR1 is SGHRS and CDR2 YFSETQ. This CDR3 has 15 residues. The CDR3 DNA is TGCGCCAGCAGCTTGGATATCTCTGGGGCCAACGTCCTGACTTTC. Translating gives CASSLDISGANVLTF.

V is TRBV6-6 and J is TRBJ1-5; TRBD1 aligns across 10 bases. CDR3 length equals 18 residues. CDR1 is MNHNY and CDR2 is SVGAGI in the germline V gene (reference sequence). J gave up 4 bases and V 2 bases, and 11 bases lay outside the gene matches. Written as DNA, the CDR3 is TGTGCCAGCAGTTACCTCTCCCCGGGACAGGGGCTTAATCAGCCCCAGCATTTT. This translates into CASSYLSPGQGLNQPQHF.

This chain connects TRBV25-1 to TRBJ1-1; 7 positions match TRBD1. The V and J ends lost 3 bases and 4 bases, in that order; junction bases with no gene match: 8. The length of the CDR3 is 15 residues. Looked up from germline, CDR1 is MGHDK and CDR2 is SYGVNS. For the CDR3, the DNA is TGTGCCAGCAGTGATGACAGGGTGGGGATCACTGAAGCTTTCTTT. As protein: CASSDDRVGITEAFF.

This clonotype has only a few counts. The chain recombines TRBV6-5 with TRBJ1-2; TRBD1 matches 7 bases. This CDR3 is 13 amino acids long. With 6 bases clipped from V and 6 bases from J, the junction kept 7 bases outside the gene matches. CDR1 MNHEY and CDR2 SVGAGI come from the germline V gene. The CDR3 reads CASRRSQGDGYTF. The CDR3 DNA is TGTGCCAGCAGACGCTCCCAGGGGGATGGCTACACCTTC.

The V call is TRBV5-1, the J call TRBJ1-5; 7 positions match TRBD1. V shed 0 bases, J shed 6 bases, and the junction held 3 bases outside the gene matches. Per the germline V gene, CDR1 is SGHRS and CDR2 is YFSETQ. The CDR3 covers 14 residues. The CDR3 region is CASSLVQGSQPQHF. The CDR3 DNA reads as TGCGCCAGCAGCTTGGTACAGGGGAGTCAGCCCCAGCATTTT.

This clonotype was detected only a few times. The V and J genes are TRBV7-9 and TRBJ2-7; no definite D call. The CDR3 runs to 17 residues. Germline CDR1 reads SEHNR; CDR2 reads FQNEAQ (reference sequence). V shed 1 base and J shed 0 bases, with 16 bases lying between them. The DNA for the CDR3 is TGTGCCAGCAGCTTAGTCCCCGGCCGGACGACCTCCTACGAGCAGTACTTC. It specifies CASSLVPGRTTSYEQYF.

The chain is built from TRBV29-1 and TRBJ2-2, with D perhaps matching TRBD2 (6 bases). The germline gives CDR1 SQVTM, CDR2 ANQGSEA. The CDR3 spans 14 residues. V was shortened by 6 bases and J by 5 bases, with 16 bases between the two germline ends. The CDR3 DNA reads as TGCAGCGTAGCTAGGGAGGATTATACCGGGGAGCTGTTTTTT. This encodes CSVAREDYTGELFF.

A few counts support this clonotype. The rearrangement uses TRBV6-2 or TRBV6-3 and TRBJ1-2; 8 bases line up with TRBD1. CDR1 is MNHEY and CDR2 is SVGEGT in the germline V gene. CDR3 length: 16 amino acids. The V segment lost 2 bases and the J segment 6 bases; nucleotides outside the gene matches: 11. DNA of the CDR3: TGTGCCAGCAGTTACGGACAGGGAAGAGGAATCCATGGCTACACCTTC. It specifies CASSYGQGRGIHGYTF.

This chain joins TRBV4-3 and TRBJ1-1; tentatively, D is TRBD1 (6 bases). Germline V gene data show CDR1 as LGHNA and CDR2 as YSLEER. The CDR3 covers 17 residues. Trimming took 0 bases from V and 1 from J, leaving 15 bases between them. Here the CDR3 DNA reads TGCGCCAGCAGCCAAGATCGGGCAGGGGCAGGGAACACTGAAGCTTTCTTT. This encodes CASSQDRAGAGNTEAFF.

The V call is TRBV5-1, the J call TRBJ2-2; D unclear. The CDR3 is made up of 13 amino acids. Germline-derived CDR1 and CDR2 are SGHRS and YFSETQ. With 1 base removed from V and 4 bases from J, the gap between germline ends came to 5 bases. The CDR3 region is CASSLSVTGELFF. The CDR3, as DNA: TGCGCCAGCAGCTTGTCAGTCACCGGGGAGCTGTTTTTT.

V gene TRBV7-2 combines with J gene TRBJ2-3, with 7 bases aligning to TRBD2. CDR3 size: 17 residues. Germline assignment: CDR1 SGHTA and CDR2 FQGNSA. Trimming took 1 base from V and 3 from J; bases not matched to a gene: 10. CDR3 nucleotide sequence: TGTGCCAGCAGCTTAGATAGTGGGAGGGCCAAAACAGATACGCAGTATTTT. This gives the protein CASSLDSGRAKTDTQYF.